The sequence of this T cell receptor (beta chain) was determined in a study of cytomegalovirus exposure and HLA in healthy donors. Study details: An early release of data contained some 80 million unique TCRs, which came from HLA-typed donors.

Findings and caveats of the study: HLA alleles were associated with fewer than 20,000 TCR beta sequences in a later analysis at 0.05 false discovery rate. Among TCR beta chains, those listed as cytomegalovirus-associated numbered over 150.

To note about this clone: The antigen is undetermined.

The CDR3 contains 17 residues. With V trimmed by 3 bases and J by 1 base, 2 bases remained unmatched. The germline gives CDR1 KGHSH, CDR2 LQKENI. Primers included in the PCR were 60 Vbeta and 13 Jbeta primers. Repertoires were generated with immunoSEQ multiplex PCR, while TCRdb's copy carries only in-frame clones and drops some. Among 75,000 to 95,000 clones, approximately 78% were seen once, and the ten largest hold around 4.3%. The receptor comes from a woman in her 40s in good health and CMV-seropositive. Sequenced sample: PBMCs. The rearrangement uses TRBV18 and TRBJ2-1; 14 bases agree with TRBD2. The CDR3 reads CASSPGTSGSSYNEQFF. The CDR3 nucleotides read TGTGCCAGCTCACCCGGGACTAGCGGGAGTTCCTACAATGAGCAGTTCTTC.